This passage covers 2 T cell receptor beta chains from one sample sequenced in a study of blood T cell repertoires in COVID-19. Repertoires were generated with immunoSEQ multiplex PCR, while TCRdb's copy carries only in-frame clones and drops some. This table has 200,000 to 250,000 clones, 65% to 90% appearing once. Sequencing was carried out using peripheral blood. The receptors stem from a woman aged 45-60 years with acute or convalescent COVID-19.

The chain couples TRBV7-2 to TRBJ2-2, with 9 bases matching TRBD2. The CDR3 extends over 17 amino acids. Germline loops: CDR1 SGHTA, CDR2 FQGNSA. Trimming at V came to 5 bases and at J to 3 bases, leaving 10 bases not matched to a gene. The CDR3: CASSRDPVAGDTGELFF. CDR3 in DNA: TGTGCCAGCAGCCGCGACCCGGTAGCGGGAGACACCGGGGAGCTGTTTTTT. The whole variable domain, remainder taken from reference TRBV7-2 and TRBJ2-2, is GAGVSQSPSNKVTEKGKDVELRCDPISGHTALYWYRQSLGQGLEFLIYFQGNSAPDKSGLPSDRFSAERTGGSVSTLTIQRTQQEDSAVYLCASSRDPVAGDTGELFFGEGSRLTVL.

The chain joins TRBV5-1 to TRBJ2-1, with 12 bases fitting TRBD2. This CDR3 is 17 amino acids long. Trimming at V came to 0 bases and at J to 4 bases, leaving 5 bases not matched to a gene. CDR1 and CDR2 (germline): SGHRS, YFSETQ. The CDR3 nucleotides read TGCGCCAGCAGCTTGGACCGTCTAGCGGGAGGGTACAATGAGCAGTTCTTC. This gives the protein CASSLDRLAGGYNEQFF.